Given below is one T cell receptor beta chain in context. This record comes from a study of blood T cell repertoires in COVID-19. Study background: The United States, Italy and Spain were the sources of the acute and convalescent COVID-19 samples. From T cells, B-cell-depleted T cells, or PBMCs came the material, which was cDNA or gDNA.

Germline V CDR1 and CDR2: LGHNT, FRNRAP. The CDR3 length is 13 residues. Trimming shortened V by 7 bases and J by 2 bases, and 10 bases separated the two germline ends. Original processing methods: Amplification from reference gene primers served as the basis for estimated nucleated cell counts. Data came from immunoSEQ multiplex PCR; TCRdb stores just in-frame clones and leaves some out. V and J calls and clone size are copied from that table; D and trimming were computed from the DNA. The profile shows about 170,000 clones, about 80% of them singletons. Sequencing was carried out using peripheral blood. This sequence was found in a man aged 65 to 85 with active or convalescent COVID-19. The V gene is TRBV12-5, the J gene TRBJ2-3; no reliable D call. CDR3: CASVPDFTDTQYF. The DNA of the CDR3 is TGTGCTAGTGTACCAGACTTCACAGATACGCAGTATTTT.